These T cell receptor beta chains were read from a single sample in a study of T cells expressing NK-cell markers. TCRdb reprocessed the 5' RACE reads; each CDR3 protein has one entry and no DNA is given. In all, the sample yields 140,000 to 150,000 distinct CDR3 sequences. Sequencing was done on a sample of blood T cells: a sorted CD56 or NKG2C T cell subset, CD4+ or CD8+ T cells, or bulk PBMC T cells (not recorded which). The receptors here all came from a man aged 18 to 30 in good health. The CDR3 runs from the conserved cysteine through the conserved F or W. The order of the fields is J gene, V gene, CDR3 protein.

J gene: TRBJ2-1; V gene: TRBV5-1; CDR3 protein: CASSTGRTGEQFF
J gene: TRBJ1-2; V gene: TRBV6-1; CDR3 protein: CASSPGTGGDYTF
J gene: TRBJ1-5; V gene: TRBV7-8; CDR3 protein: CASSFGGRDRQPQHF
J gene: TRBJ2-7; V gene: TRBV5-5; CDR3 protein: CASSLGVGAGYEQYF
J gene: TRBJ2-3; V gene: TRBV6-5; CDR3 protein: CASSYSLAGAVPDTQYF
J gene: TRBJ2-2; V gene: TRBV4-1; CDR3 protein: CASRLTGGANTGELFF
J gene: TRBJ1-1; V gene: TRBV5-1; CDR3 protein: CASSRGSLEAFF
J gene: TRBJ2-5; V gene: TRBV28; CDR3 protein: CASSFTLAYRGQETQYF
J gene: TRBJ2-3; V gene: TRBV19; CDR3 protein: CASRTTSGNTDTQYF
J gene: TRBJ1-1; V gene: TRBV5-5; CDR3 protein: CASSGQGTEAFF
J gene: TRBJ2-1; V gene: TRBV7-8; CDR3 protein: CASSQTSTSYNEQFF
J gene: TRBJ2-1; V gene: TRBV20-1; CDR3 protein: CSARGGPPEQFF
J gene: TRBJ2-1; V gene: TRBV4-2; CDR3 protein: CASSLLAGTPNEQFF
J gene: TRBJ2-7; V gene: TRBV2; CDR3 protein: CASSESDGTYEQYF
J gene: TRBJ2-1; V gene: TRBV28; CDR3 protein: CASSLLAGSSYNEQFF
J gene: TRBJ2-1; V gene: TRBV11-1; CDR3 protein: CASSLRGPYEGGAYNEQFF
J gene: TRBJ2-1; V gene: TRBV12-3/TRBV12-4; CDR3 protein: CASSLGGLAGEYEQFF
J gene: TRBJ2-3; V gene: TRBV12-3/TRBV12-4; CDR3 protein: CASNERTGTDTQYF
J gene: TRBJ2-1; V gene: TRBV7-6; CDR3 protein: CASSRKRSGSSYNEQFF
J gene: TRBJ2-5; V gene: TRBV7-9; CDR3 protein: CASSFLGQYQETQYF
J gene: TRBJ2-2; V gene: TRBV29-1; CDR3 protein: CSVALADSNTGELFF
J gene: TRBJ2-7; V gene: TRBV6-2/TRBV6-3; CDR3 protein: CASSTGQIYEQYF
J gene: TRBJ1-2; V gene: TRBV19; CDR3 protein: CASSIGPGQYGYTF
J gene: TRBJ2-1; V gene: TRBV6-1; CDR3 protein: CASSPGLAGVNLYNEQFF
J gene: TRBJ2-7; V gene: TRBV7-9; CDR3 protein: CAVPGPQGEQYF
J gene: TRBJ2-7; V gene: TRBV5-6; CDR3 protein: CASTTSGAPYEQYF
J gene: TRBJ2-5; V gene: TRBV20-1; CDR3 protein: CSARDAGLGGPQYF
J gene: TRBJ2-1; V gene: TRBV20-1; CDR3 protein: CSARGPSGTDLDEQFF
J gene: TRBJ1-1; V gene: TRBV7-9; CDR3 protein: CASSPLTGGNTEAFF
J gene: TRBJ2-1; V gene: TRBV15; CDR3 protein: CATSRTGGMAGGPLYNEQFF
J gene: TRBJ2-5; V gene: TRBV3-1; CDR3 protein: CASSQGLGLSRTQYF
J gene: TRBJ1-1; V gene: TRBV4-3; CDR3 protein: CASSQDRAGTVNTEAFF
J gene: TRBJ2-5; V gene: TRBV24-1; CDR3 protein: CATSGLAGGIKTQYF
J gene: TRBJ2-1; V gene: TRBV12-3/TRBV12-4; CDR3 protein: CASSFGVSSYNEQFF
J gene: TRBJ2-2; V gene: TRBV7-8; CDR3 protein: CASSLDVGGTGELFF
J gene: TRBJ2-1; V gene: TRBV12-3/TRBV12-4; CDR3 protein: CASSNRGREQFF
J gene: TRBJ2-1; V gene: TRBV12-3/TRBV12-4; CDR3 protein: CASSLGRANNEQFF
J gene: TRBJ2-3; V gene: TRBV7-2; CDR3 protein: CASSFGGLVTDTQYF
J gene: TRBJ1-6; V gene: TRBV12-3/TRBV12-4; CDR3 protein: CASCQEGNSPLHF
J gene: TRBJ2-7; V gene: TRBV12-3/TRBV12-4; CDR3 protein: CASSSGGGGYEQYF